The 20 T cell receptor beta chains presented below share a single source sample, sequenced in a study of siplizumab effects on memory and regulatory T cells. Profiled with immunoSEQ multiplex PCR; TCRdb holds only in-frame clones, not every one. The sample yields around 100,000 clones, about 93% seen once. The source material was Tregs sorted from blood. The source is a human donor in good health.

Points on this clone: The same CDR3 also results from other DNA sequences found in this sample. The chain links TRBV27 to TRBJ2-1; a possible D gene is TRBD2 (6 bases). The V end was cut by 2 bases, the J end by 0 bases, with 8 bases between. The CDR3 contains 15 residues. Germline V CDR1 and CDR2: MNHEY, SMNVEV (reference sequence). DNA for the CDR3: TGTGCCAGCAGTTTACGGGGGAGCTCCTACAATGAGCAGTTCTTC. Its translation is CASSLRGSSYNEQFF.

The V and J genes are TRBV29-1 and TRBJ2-5; D not resolved. CDR1 is SQVTM, CDR2 ANQGSEA, per germline. CDR3 length: 12 amino acids. V was trimmed by 3 bases and J by 4 bases, leaving 9 bases between them. CDR3 sequence: CSVDFQRETQYF. As DNA, the CDR3 is TGCAGCGTTGATTTCCAGAGAGAGACCCAGTACTTC. Looking up the rest from reference TRBV29-1 and TRBJ2-5 gives the full variable domain: SAVISQKPSRDICQRGTSLTIQCQVDSQVTMMFWYRQQPGQSLTLIATANQGSEATYESGFVIDKFPISRPNLTFSTLTVSNMSPEDSSIYLCSVDFQRETQYFGPGTRLLVL.

This chain connects TRBV27 to TRBJ2-3; D perhaps matches TRBD2 (5 bases). Trimming pared 6 bases from V and 2 bases from J, leaving 6 bases between. The CDR3 length is 12 residues. Germline V gene sequence: CDR1 MNHEY, CDR2 SMNVEV (reference sequence). The CDR3 nucleotides read TGTGCCAGCAGGGACTTCACAGATACGCAGTATTTT. It yields the protein CASRDFTDTQYF.

This sequence joins TRBV23-1 and TRBJ2-4; no clear D. TRBV23-1 is an ORF, with its function uncertain. The CDR3 extends over 12 amino acids. V was shortened by 4 bases and J by 3 bases, with 4 bases between the two germline ends. CDR3 in DNA: TGCGCCAGCAGTCCGGTCAAAAACATTCAGTACTTC. It specifies CASSPVKNIQYF.

V and J are TRBV7-9 and TRBJ1-3; weak D call: TRBD1 (5 bases). V was clipped by 4 bases and J by 4 bases, with 8 bases between them. The germline V gene encodes CDR1 SEHNR and CDR2 FQNEAQ (reference sequence). The CDR3 sequence is 13 residues long. CDR3 in DNA: TGTGCCAGCAGCTGGGGCGGGGGAAACACCATATATTTT. Residues: CASSWGGGNTIYF.

The rearrangement joins TRBV18 to TRBJ1-1; D might be TRBD1 (6 bases). CDR1 and CDR2 from the germline V gene are KGHSH and LQKENI. This CDR3 has 15 amino acids. The V end was cut by 3 bases, the J end by 4 bases, with 15 bases between. For the CDR3, the DNA is TGTGCCAGCTCACCTCTGATAGGAGGGGGCACTGAAGCTTTCTTT. It codes for CASSPLIGGGTEAFF.

The chain recombines TRBV7-8 with TRBJ2-1; D gene uncertain. The germline V gene encodes CDR1 SGHVS and CDR2 FQNEAQ. V lost 4 bases to trimming and J lost 7 bases, with 8 bases between them. The CDR3 covers 12 residues. CDR3 nucleotide sequence: TGTGCCAGCAGCTCCCTTTCTAATGAGCAGTTCTTC. Translation: CASSSLSNEQFF.

The V and J genes are TRBV19 and TRBJ2-6, with TRBD1 matching over 9 bases. V lost 7 bases and J lost 0; bases outside the gene matches: 7. Germline CDR1 LNHDA, CDR2 SQIVND (reference sequence). This CDR3 spans 17 amino acids. DNA for the CDR3: TGTGCCAGTATGGCGGCGACAGGGGGCTCTGGGGCCAACGTCCTGACTTTC. Its protein product is CASMAATGGSGANVLTF.

V is TRBV18 and J is TRBJ1-5; 8 positions match TRBD1. This CDR3 has 14 amino acids. Germline CDR1 is KGHSH and CDR2 is LQKENI. V lost 4 bases, J lost 6 bases, and 5 bases stayed unmatched. The CDR3 protein is CASSLDRGGQPQHF. CDR3 sequence (DNA): TGTGCCAGCTCACTAGACAGGGGAGGTCAGCCCCAGCATTTT.

The V gene is TRBV19, the J gene TRBJ2-2; 10 positions agree with TRBD2. This CDR3 is built from 15 residues. CDR1 LNHDA and CDR2 SQIVND come from the germline V gene (reference sequence). With 9 bases clipped from V and 7 bases from J, the junction kept 11 bases outside the gene matches. The CDR3 DNA reads as TGTGCCAGCGACGCCGGGACTAGCGCTGTCGGGGAGCTGTTTTTT. Translation: CASDAGTSAVGELFF.

The V call is TRBV27, the J call TRBJ2-7, with D tentatively TRBD1 or TRBD2 (5 bases each). CDR3 length equals 16 residues. The germline V and J ends were trimmed by 6 bases and 1 base, with 19 bases remaining between them. Germline CDR1 and CDR2: MNHEY and SMNVEV (reference sequence). The CDR3 spells CASSPNPGRQSYEQYF. DNA of the CDR3: TGTGCCAGCAGCCCCAATCCAGGGAGACAATCCTACGAGCAGTACTTC.

This clone appeared a single time. The chain combines TRBV7-9 with TRBJ1-1, with D unresolved. V was pared by 1 base and J by 0 bases, with 3 bases between. This CDR3 is 13 amino acids long. Germline assignment: CDR1 SEHNR and CDR2 FQNEAQ (reference sequence). In nucleotides, the CDR3 is TGTGCCAGCAGCTTAGGTATGAACACTGAAGCTTTCTTT. Amino acids: CASSLGMNTEAFF.

The chain combines TRBV9 with TRBJ2-1, with 9 positions matching TRBD2. This CDR3 spans 19 amino acids. J was trimmed by 12 bases and V by 0 bases; bases with no gene match: 22. Per the germline V gene, CDR1 is SGDLS and CDR2 is YYNGEE. Here the CDR3 reads CASSVAPLSAGGRFGGQFF. CDR3 in DNA: TGTGCCAGCAGCGTAGCTCCCCTCTCCGCGGGAGGGCGCTTCGGGGGGCAGTTCTTC.

The chain has TRBV14 and TRBJ2-7; tentatively, D is TRBD1 or TRBD2 (5 bases each). V was trimmed by 0 bases and J by 3 bases, leaving 21 bases between them. The CDR3 sequence is 18 residues long. The germline V gene has CDR1 SGHDN and CDR2 FVKESK. DNA of the CDR3: TGTGCCAGCAGCCAAGAAAATGCTTTCGAGGGGCTTATCTACGAGCAGTACTTC. Residues: CASSQENAFEGLIYEQYF.

The V and J genes are TRBV7-8 and TRBJ2-7; D gene unclear. The CDR3 is made up of 20 amino acids. The V end was cut by 5 bases, the J end by 3 bases, with 32 bases between. Germline loops: CDR1 SGHVS, CDR2 FQNEAQ. For the CDR3, the DNA is TGTGCCAGCAGCCCCCGGCTTATCCGGACGGGTCAACTCGTCCACTACGAGCAGTACTTC. Its translation: CASSPRLIRTGQLVHYEQYF. Full variable domain (missing parts from reference TRBV7-8 and TRBJ2-7): GAGVSQSPRYKVAKRGQDVALRCDPISGHVSLFWYQQALGQGPEFLTYFQNEAQLDKSGLPSDRFFAERPEGSVSTLKIQRTQQEDSAVYLCASSPRLIRTGQLVHYEQYFGPGTRLTVT.

The CDR3 DNA follows: TGTGCCAGCAGCCAAGATAGCCAGGGAGGAAGGCTTCATGGCTACACCTTC. Translating it yields CASSQDSQGGRLHGYTF. The rearrangement links TRBV4-2 to TRBJ1-2; D is perhaps TRBD1 (5 bases). Trimming cost V 0 bases and J 6 bases, with 20 bases left between them. CDR3 length equals 17 residues. Germline V gene lookup returns CDR1 LGHNA and CDR2 YNFKEQ.

The chain employs TRBV9 and TRBJ2-7; 12 positions agree with TRBD2. J lost 4 bases, V lost 2 bases, and 4 bases had no gene match. The CDR3 length is 15 residues. Germline V CDR1 and CDR2: SGDLS, YYNGEE. The CDR3 nucleotides read TGTGCCAGCAGCGTCTCCGGGACTAGCGGGTACGAGCAGTACTTC. Amino acid sequence: CASSVSGTSGYEQYF.

This clone has a single count. The genes are TRBV30 and TRBJ2-3; D is undetermined. Trimming took 3 bases from V and 4 from J, leaving 8 bases between them. Germline V CDR1 and CDR2: GTSNPN, SVGIG (reference sequence). This CDR3 is built from 12 residues. The chain's CDR3 is CAWSDSADTQYF. The CDR3 bases are TGTGCCTGGAGCGACTCGGCAGATACGCAGTATTTT.

The chain has TRBV29-1 and TRBJ2-7, with 7 nucleotides matching TRBD2. This CDR3 region has 12 residues. Germline loops: CDR1 SQVTM, CDR2 ANQGSEA. With 6 bases clipped from V and 3 bases from J, the junction kept 5 bases outside the gene matches. CDR3 DNA sequence: TGCAGCGTGAAAACTAGCGTCTACGAGCAGTACTTC. It codes for CSVKTSVYEQYF.

The J gene is TRBJ2-1, the V gene TRBV5-1; perhaps TRBD1 as D (6 bases). The ends were cut back, 2 bases at V and 0 bases at J, with 9 bases in the middle. The CDR3 contains 15 residues. Germline V gene lookup returns CDR1 SGHRS and CDR2 YFSETQ. The CDR3 loop is CASSFTGTSYNEQFF. CDR3 nucleotides: TGCGCCAGCAGCTTTACAGGGACCTCCTACAATGAGCAGTTCTTC.